Below, 3 T cell receptor beta chains from the same sample are listed, as sequenced in a study of T cells after yellow fever vaccination. TCRdb analysed the 5' RACE reads with MiXCR anew, one entry per CDR3 protein. Among over 150,000 distinct CDR3 sequences listed, 6% to 7.5% were seen once. The starting material was CD4+ T cells sorted from PBMCs, obtained 5 to 6 days after the first yellow fever vaccination. These TCRs come from a man aged 18 to 35 who received the YFV17D yellow fever vaccine.

This chain's CDR3 is CASSPPGQGSYEQYF. The DNA of the CDR3 is TGTGCCAGCAGTCCGCCGGGACAGGGTTCCTACGAGCAGTACTTC. The chain joins TRBV5-5 to TRBJ2-7, with 9 bases aligning to TRBD1. The CDR3 has 15 amino acids. The junction had 7 bases not matched to a gene; V was cut back by 5 bases and J by 1 base. CDR1 and CDR2 from the germline V gene are SGHKS and YYEKEE (reference sequence).

The chain combines TRBV11-2 with TRBJ1-1; D may be TRBD1 (6 bases). Per germline, CDR1 SGHAT and CDR2 FQNNGV. The CDR3 is made up of 15 amino acids. Trimming removed 3 bases from V and 4 bases from J, with 15 bases in between. CDR3 sequence (DNA): TGTGCCAGCAGCTTTGGGGGGACAATAATCACTGAAGCTTTCTTT. Its translation is CASSFGGTIITEAFF.

This clonotype was recorded a few times. V is TRBV18 and J is TRBJ2-1; 12 bases fit TRBD2. The V gene end was trimmed by 2 bases and the J gene end by 10 bases; junction bases not matched to a gene: 6. The CDR3 sequence is 15 residues long. Germline assignment: CDR1 KGHSH and CDR2 LQKENI. The CDR3 sequence: CASSPVGLAGKEQFF. DNA for the CDR3: TGTGCCAGCTCACCAGTTGGACTAGCGGGGAAAGAGCAGTTCTTC. Using reference TRBV18 and TRBJ2-1 for the parts outside the CDR3, the full variable domain is NAGVMQNPRHLVRRRGQEARLRCSPMKGHSHVYWYRQLPEEGLKFMVYLQKENIIDESGMPKERFSAEFPKEGPSILRIQQVVRGDSAAYFCASSPVGLAGKEQFFGPGTRLTVL.